The clone carrying this T cell receptor (beta chain) was observed a handful of times. The entry originates in a study of blood T cell repertoires in COVID-19. About the research overall: Researchers got acute and convalescent COVID-19 samples from the United States, Italy and Spain. PBMCs, B-cell-depleted T cells, or T cells were the source of the cDNA or gDNA that made up the material.

The CDR3 is made up of 16 amino acids. After removal of 8 bases from V and 6 bases from J, the junction contained 15 bases not matched to a gene. Germline CDR1 is ENHRY and CDR2 is SYGVKD. Study processing details: Nucleated cell number was recorded as an estimate derived from reference gene primer amplification. Sequencing used immunoSEQ multiplex PCR; TCRdb keeps in-frame clones, though not all of them. V, J and clone size were drawn from that table, and D and trimming were deduced from the DNA. This sample has more than 150,000 clones, with roughly 85% found just once. The sequencing input was peripheral blood. This chain connects TRBV10-3 to TRBJ2-2, with TRBD2 matching over 7 bases. The receptor comes from a man aged 55 to 69 with acute or convalescent COVID-19. CDR3 residues: CAISDPGLPKAGELFF. The CDR3 DNA reads TGTGCCATCTCCGATCCGGGACTACCTAAAGCCGGGGAGCTGTTTTTT.